This is a list of T cell receptor beta chains from one sample in a study of shared clonotypes between healthy human individuals. The data were produced by immunoSEQ multiplex PCR, yet TCRdb's version contains in-frame clones alone and is incomplete. Altogether approximately 100,000 clones are present, about two thirds being singletons, with the ten largest covering roughly 40%. Sequenced material: memory CD8+ T cells sorted from blood. The receptors were gathered from a man aged 30 to 45 in good health. CDR3s include the opening cysteine and the closing phenylalanine or tryptophan. D genes are given only for firm matches. Size values are once, few and many counts, or a class for expanded clones, and some rows have none.

d_call | clone_size | j_call | v_call | cdr3_aa | cdr3_nt
NA | NA | TRBJ1-2 | TRBV4-1 | CASSPNSGDHYGYTF | TGCGCCAGCAGCCCGAACTCTGGGGACCACTATGGCTACACCTTC
NA | few | TRBJ2-2 | TRBV6-5 | CASSPQGSGELFF | TGTGCCAGCAGTCCTCAGGGTAGCGGGGAGCTGTTTTTT
NA | NA | TRBJ2-5 | TRBV7-9 | CASSLSGYLETQYF | TGTGCCAGCAGCTTATCGGGGTACTTAGAGACCCAGTACTTC
TRBD1 | many | TRBJ1-5 | TRBV6-1 | CASSETTGIPQPQHF | TGTGCCAGCAGTGAAACGACAGGGATCCCTCAGCCCCAGCATTTT
TRBD1 | few | TRBJ1-5 | TRBV4-1 | CASSQVQGNQPQHF | TGCGCCAGCAGCCAGGTACAGGGGAATCAGCCCCAGCATTTT
NA | NA | TRBJ2-7 | TRBV25-1 | CASSESGGLAYEQYF | TGTGCCAGCAGTGAATCAGGGGGGCTTGCCTACGAGCAGTACTTC
TRBD2 | NA | TRBJ2-1 | TRBV6-5 | CASSYPQSGGAGEQFF | TGTGCCAGCAGTTACCCCCAGAGCGGGGGAGCCGGGGAGCAGTTCTTC
NA | NA | TRBJ2-4 | TRBV7-9 | CASSPFAVFRDLAKNIQYF | TGTGCCAGCAGCCCCTTTGCCGTATTCCGGGACTTAGCCAAAAACATTCAGTACTTC
NA | many | TRBJ2-7 | TRBV27 | CASSPAFAYEQYF | TGTGCCAGCAGTCCCGCGTTTGCCTACGAGCAGTACTTC
NA | NA | TRBJ2-7 | TRBV19 | CASSGLSYEQYF | TGTGCCAGTAGTGGATTATCCTACGAGCAGTACTTC
TRBD1 | NA | TRBJ2-3 | TRBV9 | CASSVETGMSTDTQYF | TGTGCCAGCAGCGTAGAGACAGGGATGAGCACAGATACGCAGTATTTT
NA | NA | TRBJ1-4 | TRBV20-1 | CSGEWGGLMFF | TGCAGTGGTGAATGGGGTGGGTTGATGTTTTTT
NA | NA | TRBJ2-5 | TRBV7-9 | CASSFPLWETQYF | TGTGCCAGCAGCTTTCCGTTGTGGGAGACCCAGTACTTC
NA | NA | TRBJ2-6 | TRBV29-1 | CSVEVVESLGGSGANVLTF | TGCAGCGTTGAAGTCGTGGAGTCCTTAGGAGGTTCTGGGGCCAACGTCCTGACTTTC
TRBD2 | NA | TRBJ2-7 | TRBV28 | CASSTSGLAGVGYEQYF | TGTGCCAGCAGTACCTCGGGACTAGCGGGAGTTGGGTACGAGCAGTACTTC